These T cell receptor beta chains were read from a single sample in a study of cytomegalovirus exposure and HLA in healthy donors. Sequencing used immunoSEQ multiplex PCR; TCRdb keeps in-frame clones, though not all of them. The sample table sets out more than 55,000 clones. The sequenced sample was PBMCs. These receptors were taken from a middle-aged woman in good health and CMV-seropositive. The CDR3 runs from the conserved cysteine through the conserved F or W. Fields, in order: V gene, CDR3 length, D gene, J gene, CDR3 protein, CDR3 DNA. D genes are given only for firm matches.

v_gene: TRBV6-5; len: 14; d_gene: NA; j_gene: TRBJ2-3; CDR3aa: CASRPGTARGTQYF; CDR3nt: TGTGCCAGCAGACCCGGGACGGCGCGGGGTACGCAGTATTTT
v_gene: TRBV5-6; len: 13; d_gene: TRBD1; j_gene: TRBJ2-7; CDR3aa: CASSTGDSYEQYF; CDR3nt: TGTGCCAGCAGCACAGGGGATTCCTACGAGCAGTACTTC
v_gene: TRBV7-2; len: 15; d_gene: TRBD1; j_gene: TRBJ1-4; CDR3aa: CASSLATGGGTKLFF; CDR3nt: TGTGCCAGCAGCTTAGCGACAGGGGGAGGTACAAAACTGTTTTTT
v_gene: TRBV19; len: 14; d_gene: NA; j_gene: TRBJ2-3; CDR3aa: CASSIARDTDTQYF; CDR3nt: TGTGCCAGTAGTATTGCCCGGGACACGGATACGCAGTATTTT
v_gene: TRBV6-6; len: 15; d_gene: TRBD1; j_gene: TRBJ2-7; CDR3aa: CASSYSGTGTYEQYF; CDR3nt: TGTGCCAGCAGTTACTCGGGGACAGGAACCTACGAGCAGTACTTC
v_gene: TRBV5-1; len: 14; d_gene: NA; j_gene: TRBJ2-3; CDR3aa: CASSLGRDPDTQYF; CDR3nt: TGCGCCAGCAGCTTGGGCCGGGATCCAGATACGCAGTATTTT
v_gene: TRBV7-2; len: 13; d_gene: NA; j_gene: TRBJ2-1; CDR3aa: CASSLGWQNEQFF; CDR3nt: TGTGCCAGCAGTTTAGGGTGGCAGAATGAGCAGTTCTTC
v_gene: TRBV5-1; len: 16; d_gene: TRBD1; j_gene: TRBJ1-6; CDR3aa: CASSSIYRGNNSPLHF; CDR3nt: TGCGCCAGCAGCTCGATCTACAGGGGGAATAATTCACCCCTCCACTTT
v_gene: TRBV2; len: 15; d_gene: TRBD2; j_gene: TRBJ2-1; CDR3aa: CASRAFTSGFNEQFF; CDR3nt: TGTGCCAGCCGTGCCTTCACTAGCGGGTTTAATGAGCAGTTCTTC
v_gene: TRBV28; len: 14; d_gene: NA; j_gene: TRBJ1-3; CDR3aa: CASTTIPSGNTIYF; CDR3nt: TGTGCCAGCACCACTATCCCCTCTGGAAACACCATATATTTT
v_gene: TRBV7-3; len: 16; d_gene: NA; j_gene: TRBJ2-1; CDR3aa: CASSAGSASVHNEQFF; CDR3nt: TGTGCCAGCAGCGCCGGTTCGGCTAGCGTCCACAATGAGCAGTTCTTC
v_gene: TRBV7-3; len: 16; d_gene: TRBD2; j_gene: TRBJ2-3; CDR3aa: CASSSGLAGGTDTQYF; CDR3nt: TGTGCCAGCAGCTCCGGTTTAGCGGGGGGCACAGATACGCAGTATTTT
v_gene: TRBV5-1; len: 16; d_gene: TRBD1; j_gene: TRBJ2-5; CDR3aa: CASSLETRGGYETQYF; CDR3nt: TGCGCCAGCAGCTTGGAAACTAGAGGGGGCTATGAGACCCAGTACTTC
v_gene: TRBV11-2; len: 17; d_gene: TRBD1; j_gene: TRBJ2-7; CDR3aa: CASSSQWGTGSDIEQYF; CDR3nt: TGTGCCAGCAGCTCACAATGGGGGACAGGGTCGGATATCGAGCAGTACTTC
v_gene: TRBV15; len: 18; d_gene: NA; j_gene: TRBJ1-6; CDR3aa: CATSRELQGLVRNSPLHF; CDR3nt: TGTGCCACCAGCAGAGAATTGCAGGGGCTAGTTAGGAATTCACCCCTCCACTTT
v_gene: TRBV10-1; len: 19; d_gene: NA; j_gene: TRBJ2-2; CDR3aa: CASSSGLALRSINTGELFF; CDR3nt: TGCGCCAGCAGCTCCGGCCTAGCCCTCCGCAGTATAAACACCGGGGAGCTGTTTTTT
v_gene: TRBV5-6; len: 17; d_gene: NA; j_gene: TRBJ1-1; CDR3aa: CASSLAGVPLMNTEAFF; CDR3nt: TGTGCCAGCAGCTTGGCAGGGGTCCCTTTAATGAACACTGAAGCTTTCTTT
v_gene: TRBV7-3; len: 16; d_gene: NA; j_gene: TRBJ2-7; CDR3aa: CASSPSFGSSSYEQYF; CDR3nt: TGTGCCAGCAGCCCCTCGTTTGGTTCGAGCTCCTACGAGCAGTACTTC
v_gene: TRBV2; len: 14; d_gene: TRBD1; j_gene: TRBJ1-1; CDR3aa: CASSSGTGRLEAFF; CDR3nt: TGTGCCAGCAGCTCAGGGACAGGGAGACTTGAAGCTTTCTTT
v_gene: TRBV15; len: 13; d_gene: NA; j_gene: TRBJ2-3; CDR3aa: CATSAQGADTQYF; CDR3nt: TGTGCCACCAGCGCGCAAGGGGCGGATACGCAGTATTTT
v_gene: TRBV4-2; len: 16; d_gene: NA; j_gene: TRBJ1-4; CDR3aa: CASSQAATGEREKLFF; CDR3nt: TGTGCCAGCAGCCAGGCGGCGACAGGCGAAAGAGAAAAACTGTTTTTT
v_gene: TRBV6-5; len: 15; d_gene: TRBD1; j_gene: TRBJ2-4; CDR3aa: CASMGTGKAKNIQYF; CDR3nt: TGTGCCAGCATGGGGACAGGAAAGGCCAAAAACATTCAGTACTTC
v_gene: TRBV5-1; len: 14; d_gene: NA; j_gene: TRBJ2-7; CDR3aa: CASSLDRVNNEQYF; CDR3nt: TGCGCCAGCAGCTTGGACAGGGTAAACAACGAGCAGTACTTC
v_gene: TRBV4-3; len: 14; d_gene: NA; j_gene: TRBJ2-2; CDR3aa: CASSQVSTGGELFF; CDR3nt: TGCGCCAGCAGCCAAGTTTCTACCGGCGGGGAGCTGTTTTTT